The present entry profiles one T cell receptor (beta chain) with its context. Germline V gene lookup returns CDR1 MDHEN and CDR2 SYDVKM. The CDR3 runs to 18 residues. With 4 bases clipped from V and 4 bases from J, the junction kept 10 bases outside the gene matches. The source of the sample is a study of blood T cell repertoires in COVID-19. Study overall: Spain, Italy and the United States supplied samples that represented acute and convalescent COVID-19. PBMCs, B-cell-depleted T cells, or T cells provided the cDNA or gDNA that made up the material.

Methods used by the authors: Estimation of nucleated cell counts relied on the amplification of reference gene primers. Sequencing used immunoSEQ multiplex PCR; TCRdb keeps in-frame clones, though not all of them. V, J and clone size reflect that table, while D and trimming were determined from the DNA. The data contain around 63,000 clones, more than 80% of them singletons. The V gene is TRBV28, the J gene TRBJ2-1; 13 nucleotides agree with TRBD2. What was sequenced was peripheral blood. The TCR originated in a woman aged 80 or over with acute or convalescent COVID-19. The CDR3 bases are TGTGCCAGCAGTTGGGGACTAGCGGGATTACGTTTGTACAATGAGCAGTTCTTC. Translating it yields CASSWGLAGLRLYNEQFF.